The entry below gives a single T cell receptor beta chain sequence along with its context. Repertoires were generated with immunoSEQ multiplex PCR, while TCRdb's copy carries only in-frame clones and drops some. This sample yields 300,000 to 350,000 clones, of which 90% are seen a single time; about 4% belongs to the top ten. This CDR3 comprises 14 residues. Germline CDR1 reads SSHAT; CDR2 reads FNYEAQ (reference sequence). V was trimmed by 2 bases and J by 8 bases, leaving 13 bases between them. Up to 2 weeks before entering the study, exposed participants had met a COVID-19 case. The data were taken from a study of blood T cell repertoires in COVID-19.

This chain joins TRBV7-7 and TRBJ2-1; TRBD1 might be the D (6 bases). The specimen sequenced was PBMCs or T cells enriched from blood (not recorded which). The sequence came from a woman aged 25 to 39 who had been exposed to COVID-19. The CDR3 DNA reads as TGTGCCAGCAGCTTACTAGGGGGATCAGATGAGCAGTTCTTC. This codes for CASSLLGGSDEQFF.